The 31 T cell receptor beta chains below all came from one sample that was sequenced in a study of T cells after yellow fever vaccination. TCRdb used MiXCR to reprocess the 5' RACE reads, holding one entry per CDR3 protein. Of about 580,000 distinct CDR3 sequences detected, less than 20% appear once; the ten largest clones hold roughly 17%. The material sequenced was PBMCs, taken about 5 days after the first yellow fever vaccination. The receptors originated from a young man who received the YFV17D yellow fever vaccine.

This clonotype was seen a handful of times. J is TRBJ2-1 and V is TRBV27; weak D call: TRBD2 (5 bases). This CDR3 has 13 residues. Germline V gene data show CDR1 as MNHEY and CDR2 as SMNVEV (reference sequence). V lost 7 bases and J 6 bases, leaving 13 bases between the germline ends. The CDR3 region has the DNA TGTGCCAGCACCCTACTAGGAACCAATGAGCAGTTCTTC. Translation: CASTLLGTNEQFF.

There are a few counts of this clonotype. This chain joins TRBV18 and TRBJ2-7; TRBD1 agrees at 7 bases. With 3 bases clipped from V and 9 bases from J, the junction kept 8 bases outside the gene matches. The CDR3 runs to 13 residues. CDR1 is KGHSH and CDR2 is LQKENI in the germline V gene. The CDR3 region has the DNA TGTGCCAGCTCACCGACAGGGTCGAGGGGGCAGTACTTC. Amino acid sequence: CASSPTGSRGQYF.

This clonotype has a count of ten or more. This chain uses TRBV3-1 with TRBJ2-7; D unclear. CDR1 is LGHDT, CDR2 YNNKEL, per germline (reference sequence). Trimming removed 2 bases at V and 6 bases at J, with 8 bases between. The CDR3 contains 12 residues. In DNA form, the CDR3 reads TGTGCCAGCAGCCAATCCTTTTCCGAGCAGTACGTC. It specifies CASSQSFSEQYV.

This clonotype has just one count. V is TRBV6-2 or TRBV6-3 and J is TRBJ2-1; unclear D gene. V was clipped by 2 bases and J by 0 bases, with 8 bases between them. The CDR3 extends over 15 amino acids. Germline CDR1 MNHEY, CDR2 SVGEGT. The CDR3 DNA is TGTGCCAGCAGTTACCGGGCCTCCTCCTACAATGAGCAGTTCTTC. Its translation: CASSYRASSYNEQFF.

There are a few counts of this clonotype. The chain combines TRBV7-2 with TRBJ1-1; TRBD1 aligns across 7 bases. Germline CDR1 and CDR2: SGHTA and FQGNSA. Losses at the gene ends were 1 base for V and 0 bases for J; bases not matched to a gene: 5. There are 16 residues in the CDR3. The CDR3 region is CASSLERQGLNTEAFF. The DNA of the CDR3 is TGTGCCAGCAGCTTAGAGAGACAGGGCCTGAACACTGAAGCTTTCTTT. The variable domain in full, completed from reference TRBV7-2 and TRBJ1-1, reads GAGVSQSPSNKVTEKGKDVELRCDPISGHTALYWYRQSLGQGLEFLIYFQGNSAPDKSGLPSDRFSAERTGGSVSTLTIQRTQQEDSAVYLCASSLERQGLNTEAFFGQGTRLTVV.

The table lists this clonotype with many counts. The chain recombines TRBV5-1 with TRBJ2-4, with D unresolved. Germline CDR1 and CDR2: SGHRS and YFSETQ. The CDR3 consists of 14 residues. Trimming took off 0 bases at V and 0 bases at J, with 4 bases between the two ends. CDR3 DNA sequence: TGCGCCAGCAGCTTGGAGGCAGCCAAAAACATTCAGTACTTC. Encoded protein: CASSLEAAKNIQYF. Looking up the rest from reference TRBV5-1 and TRBJ2-4 gives the full variable domain: KAGVTQTPRYLIKTRGQQVTLSCSPISGHRSVSWYQQTPGQGLQFLFEYFSETQRNKGNFPGRFSGRQFSNSRSEMNVSTLELGDSALYLCASSLEAAKNIQYFGAGTRLSVL.

This clonotype showed up just a few times. The V gene is TRBV11-2, the J gene TRBJ1-2, with TRBD1 as a possible D gene (5 bases). V lost 6 bases to trimming and J lost 8 bases, with 16 bases between them. This CDR3 comprises 13 residues. Germline CDR1 is SGHAT and CDR2 is FQNNGV. CDR3: CASRLRQGDGYTF. CDR3 coding DNA: TGTGCCAGCAGGCTCCGGCAGGGAGACGGCTACACCTTC.

The sample holds many counts of this clonotype. Mismatch with germline at one junction end may stem from a read error. V is TRBV12-3 or TRBV12-4 and J is TRBJ2-3; 9 bases fit TRBD2. There are 15 residues in the CDR3. In DNA form, the CDR3 reads TGTGCCAGCAGTCTAGCGGGGACCTTTGTAGATACGCAGTATTTT. Its protein product is CASSLAGTFVDTQYF.

The rearrangement links TRBV27 to TRBJ1-5; 7 positions match TRBD1. This CDR3 is built from 16 residues. CDR1 and CDR2 from the germline V gene are MNHEY and SMNVEV (reference sequence). Trimming at V came to 5 bases and at J to 2 bases, leaving 9 bases not matched to a gene. The DNA for the CDR3 is TGTGCCAGCAGTCCACAGGGGTCCGGGGGCAATCAGCCCCAGCATTTT. This codes for CASSPQGSGGNQPQHF.

The rearrangement links TRBV6-1 to TRBJ2-1; D tentatively fits TRBD1 or TRBD2 (5 bases each). The CDR3 extends over 15 amino acids. Germline-derived CDR1 and CDR2 are MNHNS and SASEGT. Trimming removed 2 bases at V and 0 bases at J, with 8 bases between. The CDR3 DNA reads TGTGCCAGCAGTGAAAGGGACCTCTCCTACAATGAGCAGTTCTTC. Protein: CASSERDLSYNEQFF.

The chain combines TRBV28 with TRBJ2-5; 8 positions agree with TRBD1. CDR3 length: 14 residues. J gave up 4 bases and V 6 bases, and 7 bases lay outside the gene matches. CDR1 is MDHEN, CDR2 SYDVKM, per germline. The CDR3 region is CASSRGQGPETQYF. The CDR3, as DNA: TGTGCCAGCAGCCGCGGACAGGGCCCAGAGACCCAGTACTTC.

This chain uses TRBV20-1 with TRBJ2-7, with a tentative D call TRBD2 (6 bases). Looked up from germline, CDR1 is DFQATT and CDR2 is SNEGSKA (reference sequence). CDR3 length equals 15 residues. Trimming took 6 bases from V and 3 from J, leaving 21 bases between them. CDR3 nucleotides: TGCAGTGCCCCCAGGGTGCAGGGAGGTTTCTACGAGCAGTACTTC. The encoded protein is CSAPRVQGGFYEQYF.

This clonotype showed up just a few times. The J gene is TRBJ1-6, the V gene TRBV6-5; a possible D gene is TRBD1 (6 bases). From germline, CDR1 is MNHEY and CDR2 SVGAGI. Trimming removed 0 bases from V and 10 bases from J, with 13 bases in between. CDR3 length: 15 amino acids. This CDR3 is CASSYSGGFRSPLHF. The CDR3 DNA reads TGTGCCAGCAGTTACTCAGGGGGTTTTCGGTCACCCCTCCACTTT.

This chain links TRBV12-3 or TRBV12-4 with TRBJ1-2; D gene ambiguous. V dropped 3 bases and J dropped 2 bases, with 7 bases sitting between them. The CDR3 runs 13 residues. The CDR3 reads CASSFGENYGYTF. The CDR3 region has the DNA TGTGCCAGCAGTTTCGGGGAGAACTATGGCTACACCTTC.

The J gene is TRBJ1-2, the V gene TRBV5-4; no reliable D call. CDR1 is SGHNT, CDR2 YYREEE, per germline (reference sequence). This CDR3 comprises 12 residues. V was pared by 0 bases and J by 9 bases, with 9 bases between. Written as DNA, the CDR3 is TGTGCCAGCAGCTTGGACGGGTTAAGCTACACCTTC. It is translated as CASSLDGLSYTF.

The rearrangement uses TRBV3-1 and TRBJ2-1, with 7 bases identical to TRBD1. The V and J ends lost 5 bases and 4 bases, in that order; junction bases with no gene match: 5. Germline lookup yields CDR1 LGHDT and CDR2 YNNKEL (reference sequence). The CDR3 runs 14 residues. CDR3 amino acids: CASSRTTGYNEQFF. The CDR3 DNA follows: TGTGCCAGCAGCAGGACGACAGGGTACAATGAGCAGTTCTTC.

This clonotype has a handful of counts. The chain carries TRBV27 and TRBJ2-5; 8 bases agree with TRBD2. V dropped 3 bases and J dropped 3; count of bases not matched to a gene: 6. This CDR3 has 15 residues. The germline CDR1 and CDR2 sequences are MNHEY and SMNVEV (reference sequence). CDR3 coding DNA: TGTGCCAGCAGTTTTTCGGGACTAGGAAAAGAGACCCAGTACTTC. It is translated as CASSFSGLGKETQYF.

This chain uses TRBV6-5 with TRBJ1-1; D unclear. CDR3 length: 13 residues. Germline CDR1 reads MNHEY; CDR2 reads SVGAGI. V was clipped by 2 bases and J by 7 bases, with 11 bases between them. The CDR3 DNA follows: TGTGCCAGCAGTTACGACTGGTCTCGTGAAGCTTTCTTT. Translating it yields CASSYDWSREAFF.

The chain employs TRBV4-2 and TRBJ1-6; D might be TRBD1 (5 bases). In germline, CDR1 is LGHNA, CDR2 YNFKEQ. This CDR3 is 16 amino acids long. Trimming stripped 0 bases from V and 10 bases from J, with 16 bases between. This CDR3 is CASSQDFRGSGSPLHF. Written as DNA, the CDR3 is TGTGCCAGCAGCCAAGATTTTCGGGGGAGCGGATCACCCCTCCACTTT.

This clonotype was found many times. The chain recombines TRBV5-1 with TRBJ1-6; TRBD1 agrees at 10 bases. There are 14 residues in the CDR3. J was trimmed by 15 bases and V by 4 bases; bases with no gene match: 10. CDR1 SGHRS and CDR2 YFSETQ come from the germline V gene. Written as DNA, the CDR3 is TGCGCCAGCAGCACAGGCGGGACAGGGGAGCGCCTCCACTTT. Its translation: CASSTGGTGERLHF.

At least ten counts were recorded for this clonotype. This rearrangement joins TRBV9 to TRBJ2-1, with TRBD2 identical over 8 bases. The CDR3 sequence is 15 residues long. V dropped 0 bases and J dropped 6; count of bases not matched to a gene: 5. Germline lookup yields CDR1 SGDLS and CDR2 YYNGEE. The CDR3 loop reads CASSVDAGGVNEQFF. CDR3 DNA: TGTGCCAGCAGCGTAGACGCGGGGGGTGTCAATGAGCAGTTCTTC.

CDR3 protein: CASSVAPDQNTGELFF. The CDR3 nucleotides read TGTGCCAGCAGCGTAGCCCCGGATCAGAACACCGGGGAGCTGTTTTTT. This chain connects TRBV9 to TRBJ2-2, with D unresolved. Germline V lookup: CDR1 SGDLS, CDR2 YYNGEE. The ends were cut back, 0 bases at V and 1 base at J, with 10 bases in the middle. The CDR3 sequence is 16 residues long. The full variable domain, rest sourced from reference TRBV9 and TRBJ2-2, is DSGVTQTPKHLITATGQRVTLRCSPRSGDLSVYWYQQSLDQGLQFLIQYYNGEERAKGNILERFSAQQFPDLHSELNLSSLELGDSALYFCASSVAPDQNTGELFFGEGSRLTVL.

The chain recombines TRBV6-5 with TRBJ1-5; tentatively, D is TRBD1 (6 bases). Germline V gene sequence: CDR1 MNHEY, CDR2 SVGAGI. This CDR3 is built from 15 residues. Trimming left V 0 bases short and J 5 bases short, with 11 bases between. The DNA for the CDR3 is TGTGCCAGCAGTTACTCGGCAGGGGCCGATCAGCCCCAGCATTTT. This translates into CASSYSAGADQPQHF.

Concerning this clonotype itself: Sequence at one end of the junction differs from germline and may be a read error. The chain carries TRBV3-1 and TRBJ2-1, with D possibly TRBD2 on 6 matching bases. The CDR3 is 17 amino acids. Germline V gene sequence: CDR1 LGHDT, CDR2 YNNKEL (reference sequence). CDR3 sequence (DNA): TGTGCCAGCAGCCAAGAAGCTGGCGGGGCCTCCGACAATGAGCAGTTCTTC. Its translation is CASSQEAGGASDNEQFF.

This clonotype was seen repeatedly, ten times or more. This chain links TRBV29-1 with TRBJ2-7, with D possibly TRBD2 on 6 matching bases. This CDR3 region has 13 residues. Germline lookup yields CDR1 SQVTM and CDR2 ANQGSEA. V was clipped by 4 bases and J by 2 bases, with 12 bases between them. Here the CDR3 reads CSVVLASTYEQYF. The CDR3 nucleotides are TGCAGCGTTGTGCTAGCGTCGACCTACGAGCAGTACTTC.

The gene calls are TRBV6-2 or TRBV6-3 and TRBJ2-5, with D unclear. Germline assignment: CDR1 MNHEY and CDR2 SVGEGT. V was clipped by 4 bases and J by 7 bases, with 13 bases between them. The CDR3 spans 13 residues. The CDR3 DNA is TGTGCCAGCAGTTTGGGCCAGCGCGGGACCCAGTACTTC. Amino acid sequence: CASSLGQRGTQYF.

In regard to this clonotype: The junction shows a germline mismatch at one end, possibly a read error. This rearrangement joins TRBV19 to TRBJ2-3; no clear D gene. This CDR3 region has 12 residues. Germline V gene sequence: CDR1 LNHDA, CDR2 SQIVND (reference sequence). The CDR3 nucleotides are TGTGCCGGTAGTATCGGCACAGATACGCAGTATTTT. This codes for CAGSIGTDTQYF. Full variable domain (missing parts from reference TRBV19 and TRBJ2-3): DGGITQSPKYLFRKEGQNVTLSCEQNLNHDAMYWYRQDPGQGLRLIYYSQIVNDFQKGDIAEGYSVSREKKESFPLTVTSAQKNPTAFYLCAGSIGTDTQYFGPGTRLTVL.

V usage is TRBV7-2 and J usage is TRBJ2-2; possible D gene TRBD1, 5 bases. Looked up from germline, CDR1 is SGHTA and CDR2 is FQGNSA. The CDR3 has 16 amino acids. Trimming cost V 3 bases and J 4 bases, with 15 bases left between them. CDR3 protein: CASSFFQGSGTGELFF. The CDR3 DNA follows: TGTGCCAGCAGCTTTTTTCAGGGCTCGGGCACCGGGGAGCTGTTTTTT.

This clonotype was seen a few times. The chain combines TRBV9 with TRBJ2-5; 13 bases match TRBD2. The length of the CDR3 is 16 residues. The V segment lost 3 bases and the J segment 5 bases; nucleotides outside the gene matches: 7. CDR1 is SGDLS and CDR2 is YYNGEE in the germline V gene. Here the CDR3 DNA reads TGTGCCAGCAGCGCCAAACTAGCGGGGGGGCTTGAGACCCAGTACTTC. Translating it yields CASSAKLAGGLETQYF.

J is TRBJ2-3 and V is TRBV27; TRBD1 is a possible D gene (5 bases). This CDR3 is 15 amino acids long. Germline-derived CDR1 and CDR2 are MNHEY and SMNVEV (reference sequence). The V end lost 4 bases, the J end lost 1 base, and 12 bases lay between the germline ends. CDR3 in amino acids: CASSSISQGTDTQYF. DNA of the CDR3: TGTGCCAGCAGTTCCATCTCACAGGGCACAGATACGCAGTATTTT.

The V call is TRBV4-2, the J call TRBJ1-5; TRBD1 aligns across 7 bases. CDR1 and CDR2 (germline): LGHNA, YNFKEQ. This CDR3 is built from 15 residues. V shed 3 bases and J 4 bases; nucleotides not matched to a gene: 6. CDR3 sequence reads: CASSQSGQDNQPQHF. The CDR3 nucleotides are TGTGCCAGCAGCCAGAGTGGACAGGATAATCAGCCCCAGCATTTT.